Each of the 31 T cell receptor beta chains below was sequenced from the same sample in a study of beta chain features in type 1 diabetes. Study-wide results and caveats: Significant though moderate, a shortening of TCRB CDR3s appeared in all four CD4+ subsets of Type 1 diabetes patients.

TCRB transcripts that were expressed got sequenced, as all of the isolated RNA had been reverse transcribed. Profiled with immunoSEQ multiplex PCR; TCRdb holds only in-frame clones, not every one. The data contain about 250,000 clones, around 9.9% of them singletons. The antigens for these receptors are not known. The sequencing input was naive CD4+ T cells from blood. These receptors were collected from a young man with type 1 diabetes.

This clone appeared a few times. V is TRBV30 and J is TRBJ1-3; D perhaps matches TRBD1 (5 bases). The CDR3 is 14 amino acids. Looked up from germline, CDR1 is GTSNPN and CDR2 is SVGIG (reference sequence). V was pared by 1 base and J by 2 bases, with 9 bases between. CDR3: CAWSAGLTGNTIYF. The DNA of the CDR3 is TGTGCCTGGAGTGCAGGGTTAACTGGAAACACCATATATTTT.

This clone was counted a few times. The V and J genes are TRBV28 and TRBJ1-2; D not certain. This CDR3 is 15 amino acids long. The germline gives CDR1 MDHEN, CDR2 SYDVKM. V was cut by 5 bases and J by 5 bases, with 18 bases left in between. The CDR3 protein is CASSLDTPLTYGYTF. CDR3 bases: TGTGCCAGCAGTCTCGACACTCCTCTTACGTATGGCTACACCTTC.

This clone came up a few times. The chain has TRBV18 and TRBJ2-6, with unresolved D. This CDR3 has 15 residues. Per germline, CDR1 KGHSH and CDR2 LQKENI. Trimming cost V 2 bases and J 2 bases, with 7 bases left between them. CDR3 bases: TGTGCCAGCTCACCAACAGACGCTGGGGCCAACGTCCTGACTTTC. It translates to CASSPTDAGANVLTF.

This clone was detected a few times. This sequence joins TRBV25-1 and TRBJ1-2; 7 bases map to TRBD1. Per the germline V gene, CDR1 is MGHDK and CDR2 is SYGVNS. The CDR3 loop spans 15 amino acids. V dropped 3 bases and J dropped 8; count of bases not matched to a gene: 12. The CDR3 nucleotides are TGTGCCAGCAGTGACCCTACCACAGGGGTGGGAGGCTACACCTTC. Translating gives CASSDPTTGVGGYTF.

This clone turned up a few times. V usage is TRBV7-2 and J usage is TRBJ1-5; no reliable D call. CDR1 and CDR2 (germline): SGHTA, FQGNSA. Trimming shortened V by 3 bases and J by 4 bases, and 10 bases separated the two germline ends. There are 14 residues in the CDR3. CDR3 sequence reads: CASSFRSSNQPQHF. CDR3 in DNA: TGTGCCAGCAGCTTTCGAAGCTCTAATCAGCCCCAGCATTTT. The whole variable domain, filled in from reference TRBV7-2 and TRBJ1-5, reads GAGVSQSPSNKVTEKGKDVELRCDPISGHTALYWYRQSLGQGLEFLIYFQGNSAPDKSGLPSDRFSAERTGGSVSTLTIQRTQQEDSAVYLCASSFRSSNQPQHFGDGTRLSIL.

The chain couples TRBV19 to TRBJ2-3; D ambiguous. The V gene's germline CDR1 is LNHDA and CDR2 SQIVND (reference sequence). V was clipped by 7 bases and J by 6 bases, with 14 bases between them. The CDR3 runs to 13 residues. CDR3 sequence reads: CASIGETGDTQYF. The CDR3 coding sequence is TGTGCCAGTATAGGAGAAACTGGGGATACGCAGTATTTT.

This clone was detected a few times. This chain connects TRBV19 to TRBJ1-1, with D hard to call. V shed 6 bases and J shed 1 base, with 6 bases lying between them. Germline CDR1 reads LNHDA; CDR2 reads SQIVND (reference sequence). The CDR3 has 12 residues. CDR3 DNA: TGTGCCAGTAGGAGGAGGAACACTGAAGCTTTCTTT. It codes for CASRRRNTEAFF.

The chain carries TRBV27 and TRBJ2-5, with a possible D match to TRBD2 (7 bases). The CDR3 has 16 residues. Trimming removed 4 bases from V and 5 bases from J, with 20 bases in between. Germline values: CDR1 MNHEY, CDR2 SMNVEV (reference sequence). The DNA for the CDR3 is TGTGCCAGCAGTTCACGGAGGGGGGGAGTTTTTGAGACCCAGTACTTC. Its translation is CASSSRRGGVFETQYF.

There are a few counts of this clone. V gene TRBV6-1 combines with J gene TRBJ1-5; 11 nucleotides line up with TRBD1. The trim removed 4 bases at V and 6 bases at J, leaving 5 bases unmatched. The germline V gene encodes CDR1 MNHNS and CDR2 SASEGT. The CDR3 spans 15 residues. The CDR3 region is CASSAGQGVIQPQHF. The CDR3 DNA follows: TGTGCCAGCAGTGCGGGACAGGGGGTGATTCAGCCCCAGCATTTT.

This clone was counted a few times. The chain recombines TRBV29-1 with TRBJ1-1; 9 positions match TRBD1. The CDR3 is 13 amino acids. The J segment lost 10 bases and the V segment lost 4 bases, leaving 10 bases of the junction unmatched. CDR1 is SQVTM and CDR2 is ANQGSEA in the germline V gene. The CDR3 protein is CSVVRTGADGAFF. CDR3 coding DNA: TGCAGCGTTGTGAGGACAGGGGCGGACGGAGCTTTCTTT.

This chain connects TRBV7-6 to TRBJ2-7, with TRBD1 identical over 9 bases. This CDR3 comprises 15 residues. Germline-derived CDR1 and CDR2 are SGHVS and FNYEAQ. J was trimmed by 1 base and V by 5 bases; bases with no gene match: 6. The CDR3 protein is CASSAYRGRSYEQYF. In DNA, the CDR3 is TGTGCCAGCAGCGCGTACAGGGGGCGATCCTACGAGCAGTACTTC.

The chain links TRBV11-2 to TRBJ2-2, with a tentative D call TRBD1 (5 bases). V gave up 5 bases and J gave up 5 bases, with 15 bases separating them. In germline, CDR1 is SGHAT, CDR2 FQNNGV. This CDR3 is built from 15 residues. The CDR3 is CASSPGLRGTGELFF. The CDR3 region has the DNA TGTGCCAGCAGCCCTGGGTTAAGGGGAACCGGGGAGCTGTTTTTT.

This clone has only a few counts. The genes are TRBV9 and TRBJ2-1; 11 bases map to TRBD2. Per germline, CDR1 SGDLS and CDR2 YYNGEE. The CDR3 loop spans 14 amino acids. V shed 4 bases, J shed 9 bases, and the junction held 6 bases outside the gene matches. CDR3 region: CASSLAGGLGEQFF. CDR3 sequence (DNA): TGTGCCAGCAGCTTAGCGGGGGGGCTCGGTGAGCAGTTCTTC.

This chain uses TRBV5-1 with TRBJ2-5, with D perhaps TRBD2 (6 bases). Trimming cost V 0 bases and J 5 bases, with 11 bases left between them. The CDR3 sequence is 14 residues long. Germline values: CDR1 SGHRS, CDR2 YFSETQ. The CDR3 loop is CASSLAGGEETQYF. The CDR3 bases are TGCGCCAGCAGCTTGGCCGGGGGAGAGGAGACCCAGTACTTC.

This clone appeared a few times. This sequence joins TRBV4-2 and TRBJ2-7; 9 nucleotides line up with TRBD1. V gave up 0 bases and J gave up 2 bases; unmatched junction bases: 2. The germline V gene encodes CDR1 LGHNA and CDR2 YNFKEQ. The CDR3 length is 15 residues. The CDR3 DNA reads TGTGCCAGCAGCCAAGAGGACAGGGGAACCTACGAGCAGTACTTC. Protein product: CASSQEDRGTYEQYF.

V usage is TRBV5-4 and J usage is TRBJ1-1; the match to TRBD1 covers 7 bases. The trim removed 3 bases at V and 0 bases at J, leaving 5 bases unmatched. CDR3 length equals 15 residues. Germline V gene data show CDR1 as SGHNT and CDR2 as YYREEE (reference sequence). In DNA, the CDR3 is TGTGCCAGCAGCTACAGGGGAAGGGTGAACACTGAAGCTTTCTTT. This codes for CASSYRGRVNTEAFF.

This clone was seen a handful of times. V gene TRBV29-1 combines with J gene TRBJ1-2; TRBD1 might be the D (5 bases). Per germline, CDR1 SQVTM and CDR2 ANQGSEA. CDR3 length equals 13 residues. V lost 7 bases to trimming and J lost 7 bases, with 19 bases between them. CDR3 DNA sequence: TGCAGCGCCGCACCCAGGGAGGACGCTGGCTACACCTTC. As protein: CSAAPREDAGYTF.

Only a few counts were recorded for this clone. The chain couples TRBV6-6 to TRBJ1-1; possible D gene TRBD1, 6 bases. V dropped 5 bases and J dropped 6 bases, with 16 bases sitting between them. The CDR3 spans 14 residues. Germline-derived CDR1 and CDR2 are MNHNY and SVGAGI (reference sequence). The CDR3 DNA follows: TGTGCCAGCAGTACCCGTACCAGGACAGCTGAAGCTTTCTTT. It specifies CASSTRTRTAEAFF.

CDR3 DNA sequence: TGTGCCAGCAGTCTGCGGGACCACTATGGCTACACCTTC. It is translated as CASSLRDHYGYTF. The J gene is TRBJ1-2, the V gene TRBV6-5; D perhaps matches TRBD1 (5 bases). The CDR3 runs to 13 residues. Germline V lookup: CDR1 MNHEY, CDR2 SVGAGI. Trimming pared 5 bases from V and 3 bases from J, leaving 10 bases between.

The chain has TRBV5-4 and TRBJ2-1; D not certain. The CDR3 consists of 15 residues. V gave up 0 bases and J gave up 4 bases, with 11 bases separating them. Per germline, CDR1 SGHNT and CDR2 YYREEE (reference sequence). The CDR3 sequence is CASSLAATRYNEQFF. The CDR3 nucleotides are TGTGCCAGCAGCTTGGCAGCGACTCGATACAATGAGCAGTTCTTC.

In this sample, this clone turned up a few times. The DNA for the CDR3 is TGTGCCAGCAGCTTCAGCAGGGGAGAGACCCAGTACTTC. It encodes CASSFSRGETQYF. This chain links TRBV11-1 with TRBJ2-5, with D tentatively TRBD1 (6 bases). CDR1 and CDR2 (germline): SGHAT, FQDESV (reference sequence). Deletions cut 3 bases from V and 4 bases from J, with 9 bases between. The CDR3 length is 13 residues.

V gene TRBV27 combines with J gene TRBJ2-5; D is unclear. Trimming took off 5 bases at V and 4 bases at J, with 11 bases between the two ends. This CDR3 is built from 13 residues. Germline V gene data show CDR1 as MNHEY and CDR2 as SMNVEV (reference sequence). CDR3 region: CASSPRRRETQYF. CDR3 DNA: TGTGCCAGCAGTCCCCGGAGACGAGAGACCCAGTACTTC.

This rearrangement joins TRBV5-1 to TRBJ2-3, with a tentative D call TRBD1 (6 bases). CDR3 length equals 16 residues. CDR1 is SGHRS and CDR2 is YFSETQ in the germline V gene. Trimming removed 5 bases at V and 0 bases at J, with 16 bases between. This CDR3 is CASRDTGRSSTDTQYF. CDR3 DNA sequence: TGCGCCAGCAGGGATACAGGGCGCAGTAGCACAGATACGCAGTATTTT.

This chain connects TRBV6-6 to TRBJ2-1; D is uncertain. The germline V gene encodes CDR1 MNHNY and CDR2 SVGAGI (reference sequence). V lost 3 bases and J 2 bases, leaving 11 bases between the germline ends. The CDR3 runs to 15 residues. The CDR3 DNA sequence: TGTGCCAGCAGTTATGCCGTGGCAGCCTACAATGAGCAGTTCTTC. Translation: CASSYAVAAYNEQFF.

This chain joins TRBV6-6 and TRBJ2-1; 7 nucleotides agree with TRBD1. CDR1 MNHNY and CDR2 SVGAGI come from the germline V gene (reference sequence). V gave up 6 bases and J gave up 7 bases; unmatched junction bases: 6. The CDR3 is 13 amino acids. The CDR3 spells CASSPPTGNEQFF. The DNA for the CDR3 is TGTGCCAGCAGCCCTCCGACAGGGAATGAGCAGTTCTTC.

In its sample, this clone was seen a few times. The CDR3 sequence is CAWSVDKRNSPLHF. The CDR3 region has the DNA TGTGCCTGGAGTGTGGATAAGAGGAATTCACCCCTCCACTTT. The V gene is TRBV30, the J gene TRBJ1-6; D unresolved. Germline assignment: CDR1 GTSNPN and CDR2 SVGIG (reference sequence). This CDR3 comprises 14 residues. The V end was cut by 0 bases, the J end by 7 bases, with 10 bases between.

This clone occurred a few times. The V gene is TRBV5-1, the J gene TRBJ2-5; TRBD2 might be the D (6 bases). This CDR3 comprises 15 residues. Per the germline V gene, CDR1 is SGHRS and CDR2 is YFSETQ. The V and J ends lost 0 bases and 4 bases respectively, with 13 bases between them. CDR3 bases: TGCGCCAGCAGCTTGGAAGGGGTGGAGGGAGAGACCCAGTACTTC. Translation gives CASSLEGVEGETQYF.

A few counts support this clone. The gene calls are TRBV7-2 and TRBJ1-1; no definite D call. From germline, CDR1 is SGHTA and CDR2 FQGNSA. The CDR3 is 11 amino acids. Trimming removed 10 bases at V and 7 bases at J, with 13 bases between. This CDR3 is CATRALSEAFF. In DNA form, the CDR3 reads TGTGCCACCCGTGCGTTGAGTGAAGCTTTCTTT.

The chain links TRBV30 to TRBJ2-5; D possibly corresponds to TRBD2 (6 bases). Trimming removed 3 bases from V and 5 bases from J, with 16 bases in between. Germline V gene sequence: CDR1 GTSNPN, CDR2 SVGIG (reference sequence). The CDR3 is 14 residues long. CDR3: CAWSKGSRGETQYF. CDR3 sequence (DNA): TGTGCCTGGAGCAAAGGGAGCCGGGGGGAGACCCAGTACTTC.

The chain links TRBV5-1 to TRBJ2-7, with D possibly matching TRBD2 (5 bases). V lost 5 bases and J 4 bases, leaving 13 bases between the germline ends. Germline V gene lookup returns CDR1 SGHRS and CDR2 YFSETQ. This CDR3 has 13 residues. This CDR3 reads CASSSEAPYEQYF. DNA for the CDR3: TGCGCCAGCAGTTCGGAGGCCCCTTACGAGCAGTACTTC.

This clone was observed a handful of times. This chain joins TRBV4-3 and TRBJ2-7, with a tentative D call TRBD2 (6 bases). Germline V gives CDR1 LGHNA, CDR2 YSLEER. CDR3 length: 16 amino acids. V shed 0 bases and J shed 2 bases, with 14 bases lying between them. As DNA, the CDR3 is TGCGCCAGCAGCCAAGATTTGGGGGGAACGGCCTACGAGCAGTACTTC. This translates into CASSQDLGGTAYEQYF.